In its sample, the clone carrying this TCR beta chain was seen a few times. In germline, CDR1 is SNHLY, CDR2 FYNNEI. V was trimmed by 0 bases and J by 1 base, leaving 12 bases between them. The CDR3 sequence is 16 residues long. The sample belongs to a study of blood T cell repertoires in COVID-19. In the study overall: Nucleic acid was either cDNA or gDNA, and it came from T cells, B-cell-depleted T cells, or PBMCs.

Method: immunoSEQ multiplex PCR; TCRdb's copy keeps in-frame clones and lacks some. In the table there are 650,000 to 800,000 clones, approximately 90% of which are singletons. The clonotype was recovered from a woman between 18 and 30 years old with acute or convalescent COVID-19. Sequencing was done on a sample of peripheral blood. The chain combines TRBV2 with TRBJ1-1; perhaps TRBD1 as D (5 bases). As DNA, the CDR3 is TGTGCCAGCAGTGAAGCACCCAAGGGGTGGAACACTGAAGCTTTCTTT. This translates into CASSEAPKGWNTEAFF.